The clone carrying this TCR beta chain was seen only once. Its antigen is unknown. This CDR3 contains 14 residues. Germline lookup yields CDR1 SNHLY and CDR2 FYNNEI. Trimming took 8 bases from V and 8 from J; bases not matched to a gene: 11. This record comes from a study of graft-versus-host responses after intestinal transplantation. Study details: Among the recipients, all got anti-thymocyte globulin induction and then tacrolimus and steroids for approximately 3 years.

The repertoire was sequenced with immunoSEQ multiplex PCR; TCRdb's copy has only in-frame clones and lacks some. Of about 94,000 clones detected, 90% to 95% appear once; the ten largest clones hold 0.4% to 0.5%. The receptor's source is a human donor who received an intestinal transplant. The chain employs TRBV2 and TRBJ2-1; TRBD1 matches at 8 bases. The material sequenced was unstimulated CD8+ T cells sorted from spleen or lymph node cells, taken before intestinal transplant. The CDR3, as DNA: TGTGCCAGCGTTTCCAGGGGGCGCAAGTATGAGCAGTTCTTC. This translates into CASVSRGRKYEQFF.